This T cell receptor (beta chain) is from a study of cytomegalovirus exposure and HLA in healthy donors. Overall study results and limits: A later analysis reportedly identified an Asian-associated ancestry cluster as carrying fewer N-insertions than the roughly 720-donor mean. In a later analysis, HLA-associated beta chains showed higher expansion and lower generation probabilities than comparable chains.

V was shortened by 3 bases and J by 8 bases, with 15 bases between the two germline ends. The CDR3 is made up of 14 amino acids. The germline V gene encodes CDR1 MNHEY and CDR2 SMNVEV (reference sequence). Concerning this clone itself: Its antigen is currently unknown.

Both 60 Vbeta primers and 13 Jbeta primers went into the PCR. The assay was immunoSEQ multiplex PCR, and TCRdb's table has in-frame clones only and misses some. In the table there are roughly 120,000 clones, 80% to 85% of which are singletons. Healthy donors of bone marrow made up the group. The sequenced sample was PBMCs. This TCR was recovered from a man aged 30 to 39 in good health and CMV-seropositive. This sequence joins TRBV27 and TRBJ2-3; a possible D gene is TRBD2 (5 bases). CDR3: CASSLQDFLGTQYF. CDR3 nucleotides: TGTGCCAGCAGTTTGCAGGACTTTTTGGGTACGCAGTATTTT.